This T cell receptor beta chain derives from a study of T cells after yellow fever vaccination. The ends lost 3 bases at V and 8 bases at J; junction bases unmatched: 12. The CDR3 has 15 amino acids. Germline lookup yields CDR1 SGHTA and CDR2 FQGNSA. TCRdb recomputed calls from the 5' RACE reads with MiXCR, one row per CDR3 protein. Here the sample spans about 220,000 distinct CDR3 sequences, approximately 3% being singletons. Only a few counts were recorded for this clonotype. What it recognizes is unknown. Study-wide results and limits: Some clonotypes were seen in both the CD4 and the CD8 compartments. These made up a small share and likely arose from convergent recombination.

The receptor's source is a man younger than 30 who received the YFV17D yellow fever vaccine. Sequenced material: CD4+ T cells sorted from PBMCs, taken 10 days after the yellow fever booster vaccination. The chain has TRBV7-2 and TRBJ1-2; 7 positions match TRBD1. The CDR3 bases are TGTGCCAGCAGCTTGGGTCAGGGGGATTTTTGGGGCTACACCTTC. Its translation is CASSLGQGDFWGYTF.